The 4 T cell receptor beta chains in this list originate from one sample, sequenced in a study of identical twins. TCRdb fed the 5' RACE reads into MiXCR, producing one record per CDR3 protein. The profile covers about 720,000 distinct CDR3 sequences, with about 18% appearing a single time and about an eighth taken by the ten largest. This sample was shared with a second study, whose subject was T cells expressing NK-cell markers.

The source material was PBMCs. All receptors derive from a woman between 18 and 29 years old in good health.

This clonotype has at least ten counts. The V and J genes are TRBV12-3 or TRBV12-4 and TRBJ1-2, with 9 bases identical to TRBD1. This CDR3 region has 13 residues. V was clipped by 5 bases and J by 5 bases; unmatched bases: 3. The CDR3 DNA is TGTGCCAGCAGTCTGACAGGGGGGTATGGCTACACCTTC. It codes for CASSLTGGYGYTF.

The chain joins TRBV21-1 to TRBJ2-3; whether TRBD2, the table's D call, matches the DNA was not checked. TRBV21-1 is a pseudogene segment. This CDR3 is 16 amino acids long. In DNA form, the CDR3 reads TGTGCCAGCAGTTCCCTCGGGGGGGTAAGCACAGATACGCAGTATTTT. Its translation: CASSSLGGVSTDTQYF.

This clonotype was seen a handful of times. V gene TRBV11-2 combines with J gene TRBJ2-3; 7 bases are a match to TRBD1. The CDR3 spans 15 residues. Losses at the gene ends were 0 bases for V and 5 bases for J; bases not matched to a gene: 5. Germline-derived CDR1 and CDR2 are SGHAT and FQNNGV. The CDR3, as DNA: TGTGCCAGCAGCTTAGATCTAACAGGGGAAGATACGCAGTATTTT. Amino acids: CASSLDLTGEDTQYF.

This sequence joins TRBV24-1 and TRBJ1-1; D is undetermined. The CDR3 loop spans 13 amino acids. The V end lost 10 bases, the J end lost 1 base, and 12 bases lay between the germline ends. CDR1 KGHDR and CDR2 SFDVKD come from the germline V gene. Written as DNA, the CDR3 is TGTGCCACACGTGAGGGAGGGAACACTGAAGCTTTCTTT. It yields the protein CATREGGNTEAFF.